The 8 T cell receptor beta chains below were found in one sample sequenced in a study of post-analysis software for immune sequencing data. Study-level findings and limits: TRBV5-6, TRBV5-1 and TRBV20-1 were among several TRBV segments more frequent in patients than controls.

These receptors' targets are unknown. TCR beta cDNA libraries included unique molecular identifiers. TCRdb fed the PCR reads into MiXCR, producing one record per CDR3 protein. The sample has about 770,000 distinct CDR3 sequences; 46% are singletons. The source material was blood. The receptors originated from a girl aged 5-17 years with multiple sclerosis.

The V gene is TRBV29-1, the J gene TRBJ2-5; tentatively, D is TRBD1 or TRBD2 (5 bases each). This CDR3 region has 13 residues. Per the germline V gene, CDR1 is SQVTM and CDR2 is ANQGSEA. V shed 0 bases and J shed 5 bases, with 10 bases lying between them. The CDR3 loop is CSVEDSGHETQYF. As DNA, the CDR3 is TGCAGCGTTGAAGATTCGGGGCACGAGACCCAGTACTTC.

The CDR3 reads CASSFLGTSSYNEQFF. The CDR3 coding sequence is TGTGCCAGCAGCTTTTTAGGTACGAGCTCCTACAATGAGCAGTTCTTC. The gene calls are TRBV7-3 and TRBJ2-1, with D hard to call. CDR3 length: 16 amino acids. V gave up 3 bases and J gave up 0 bases, with 12 bases separating them. The germline V gene has CDR1 SGHTA and CDR2 FQGTGA.

V is TRBV27 and J is TRBJ2-1; 13 bases are a match to TRBD2. The V segment lost 0 bases and the J segment 7 bases; nucleotides outside the gene matches: 0. The CDR3 is 15 residues long. Germline V gives CDR1 MNHEY, CDR2 SMNVEV (reference sequence). CDR3 in DNA: TGTGCCAGCAGTTTATCACTAGCGGGAGGGAATGAGCAGTTCTTC. It encodes CASSLSLAGGNEQFF.

This clonotype was seen only once. In DNA form, the CDR3 reads TGCAGTGCCAGCGACCCCGGGACAGGTTCCTACGAGCAGTACTTC. This encodes CSASDPGTGSYEQYF. The J gene is TRBJ2-7, the V gene TRBV20-1, with 8 positions matching TRBD1. V trimming: 6 bases; J trimming: 1 base; junction bases outside the gene matches: 11. From germline, CDR1 is DFQATT and CDR2 SNEGSKA (reference sequence). The CDR3 has 15 residues.

The chain joins TRBV7-9 to TRBJ2-7; D unresolved. The end of the DNA is better explained by TRBJ2-5, so the J call may be wrong. In germline, CDR1 is SEHNR, CDR2 FQNEAQ (reference sequence). The CDR3 is 12 residues long. CDR3 in DNA: TGTGCCAGCAGCCACCCCAAAGAGACCCAGTACTTC. The encoded protein is CASSHPKETQYF.

The chain has TRBV12-3 or TRBV12-4 and TRBJ1-1, with no clear D. Between the trimmed V and J ends, which lost 5 bases and 1 base, there was a span of 8 bases. The CDR3 consists of 13 residues. CDR3 in amino acids: CASSRAQNTEAFF. The CDR3 DNA reads as TGTGCCAGCAGTCGGGCCCAGAACACTGAAGCTTTCTTT.

This clonotype was seen more than once but under ten times. The chain has TRBV12-3 or TRBV12-4 and TRBJ2-5, with D possibly TRBD1 on 6 matching bases. Trimming took off 3 bases at V and 1 base at J, with 21 bases between the two ends. This CDR3 comprises 18 residues. The CDR3 DNA reads as TGTGCCAGCAGTTTGGAAGGCCCCCAGGGGCCACTCCAAGAGACCCAGTACTTC. It codes for CASSLEGPQGPLQETQYF.

In its sample, this clonotype was seen a few times. The J gene is TRBJ1-2, the V gene TRBV29-1, with 8 bases matching TRBD1. The CDR3 loop spans 16 amino acids. The J segment lost 9 bases and the V segment lost 0 bases, leaving 15 bases of the junction unmatched. The germline V gene encodes CDR1 SQVTM and CDR2 ANQGSEA. CDR3 nucleotides: TGCAGCGTTGAAGATCTTCCGACAGGGGAGGGGAGGCGCTACACCTTC. Amino acids: CSVEDLPTGEGRRYTF.